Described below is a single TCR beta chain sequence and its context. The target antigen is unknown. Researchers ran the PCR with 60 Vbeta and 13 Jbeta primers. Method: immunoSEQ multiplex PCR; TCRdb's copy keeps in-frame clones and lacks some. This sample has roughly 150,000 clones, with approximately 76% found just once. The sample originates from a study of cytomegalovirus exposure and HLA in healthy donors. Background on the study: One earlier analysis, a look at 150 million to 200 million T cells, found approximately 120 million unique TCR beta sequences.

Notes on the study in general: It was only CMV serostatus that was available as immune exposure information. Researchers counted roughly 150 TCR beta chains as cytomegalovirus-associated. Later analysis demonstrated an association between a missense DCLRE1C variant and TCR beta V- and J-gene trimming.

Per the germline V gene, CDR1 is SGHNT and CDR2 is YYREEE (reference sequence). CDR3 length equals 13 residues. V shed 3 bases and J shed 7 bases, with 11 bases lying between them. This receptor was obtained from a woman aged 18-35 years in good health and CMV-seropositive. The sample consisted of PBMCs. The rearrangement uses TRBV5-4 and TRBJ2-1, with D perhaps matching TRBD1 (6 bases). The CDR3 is CASSSAGQNEQFF. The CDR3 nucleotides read TGTGCCAGCAGCTCCGCCGGACAGAATGAGCAGTTCTTC.